Below, 5 T cell receptor beta chains from the same sample are listed, as sequenced in a study of T cells in tuberculosis. The repertoire was sequenced with immunoSEQ multiplex PCR; TCRdb's copy has only in-frame clones and lacks some. Of tens of thousands of clones listed, roughly 92% are singletons. Sequenced material: PBMCs. The receptors stem from a donor aged 10 to 29 with latent tuberculosis or without tuberculosis infection.

This chain joins TRBV29-1 and TRBJ2-7; 9 bases fit TRBD1. Germline V gives CDR1 SQVTM, CDR2 ANQGSEA. The CDR3 runs to 13 residues. With V trimmed by 2 bases and J by 6 bases, 5 bases remained unmatched. The DNA of the CDR3 is TGCAGCGTTGAATTGGGACAGGGTCGCGAGCAGTACTTC. Translating gives CSVELGQGREQYF.

This chain uses TRBV6-5 with TRBJ2-2; 8 bases are shared with TRBD1. CDR3 size: 15 residues. The J segment lost 4 bases and the V segment lost 6 bases, leaving 7 bases of the junction unmatched. Germline V gene sequence: CDR1 MNHEY, CDR2 SVGAGI. This CDR3 reads CASRTGVEVTGELFF. The CDR3 region has the DNA TGTGCCAGCAGGACAGGGGTCGAGGTCACCGGGGAGCTGTTTTTT.

V gene TRBV6-6 combines with J gene TRBJ2-7; possibly TRBD2 for D (6 bases). The CDR3 runs 12 residues. The V end lost 8 bases, the J end lost 3 bases, and 11 bases lay between the germline ends. Germline V CDR1 and CDR2: MNHNY, SVGAGI (reference sequence). In nucleotides, the CDR3 is TGTGCCAGCCTCGGGGGTAGCTACGAGCAGTACTTC. Translation: CASLGGSYEQYF.

This chain connects TRBV11-3 to TRBJ2-7, with 9 bases matching TRBD1. V dropped 5 bases and J dropped 0; count of bases not matched to a gene: 5. The CDR3 covers 15 residues. Germline V lookup: CDR1 SGHNT, CDR2 YENEEA. The CDR3 protein is CASSPGQGSSYEQYF. DNA of the CDR3: TGTGCCAGCAGCCCCGGACAGGGGAGCTCCTACGAGCAGTACTTC.

This chain uses TRBV6-5 with TRBJ1-1; D ambiguous. Germline-derived CDR1 and CDR2 are MNHEY and SVGAGI. CDR3 length: 16 amino acids. Trimming took 0 bases from V and 4 from J, leaving 15 bases between them. The CDR3 reads CASSYSGPPGGTEAFF. The DNA of the CDR3 is TGTGCCAGCAGTTACTCAGGTCCCCCAGGAGGCACTGAAGCTTTCTTT.